This T cell receptor beta chain was recorded in a study of blood T cell repertoires in COVID-19. Across the study: T cells, B-cell-depleted T cells, or PBMCs provided the cDNA or gDNA that served as material.

Repertoires were generated with immunoSEQ multiplex PCR, while TCRdb's copy carries only in-frame clones and drops some. The repertoire consists of 130,000 to 150,000 clones, with about 87% occurring once and the leading ten covering 1.7%. The CDR3 length is 14 residues. V was clipped by 0 bases and J by 5 bases, with 8 bases between them. Per germline, CDR1 SGDLS and CDR2 YYNGEE. The origin of this receptor is a woman aged 45-65 years with acute or convalescent COVID-19. This chain links TRBV9 with TRBJ2-2, with a weak D call TRBD2 (5 bases). Source material: peripheral blood. This CDR3 is CASSVGEGTGELFF. In nucleotides, the CDR3 is TGTGCCAGCAGCGTAGGTGAGGGTACCGGGGAGCTGTTTTTT.